These T cell receptor beta chains were read from a single sample in a study of blood T cell repertoires in COVID-19. Measured with immunoSEQ multiplex PCR; TCRdb has only the in-frame clones, and not every one. The data hold about 280,000 clones, with around 92% observed a single time. Sequenced input: peripheral blood. Receptors were obtained from a woman aged 25 to 39 with COVID-19, enrolled during active disease. CDR3s include the opening cysteine and the closing phenylalanine or tryptophan. A D gene is named only where the DNA matches it firmly. Size values are once, few and many counts, or a class for expanded clones, and some rows have none.

length	V	J	size	D	CDR3	DNA
12	TRBV5-1	TRBJ1-2	NA	NA	CASSLQGGGYTF	TGCGCCAGCAGCTTACAGGGCGGTGGCTACACCTTC
14	TRBV7-2	TRBJ2-7	NA	TRBD2	CASSLRRGAYEQYF	TGTGCCAGCAGCTTAAGGCGGGGGGCCTACGAGCAGTACTTC
13	TRBV6-6	TRBJ2-7	NA	NA	CASRPGVRNEQYF	TGTGCCAGCAGGCCAGGGGTTCGGAACGAGCAGTACTTC
15	TRBV28	TRBJ1-1	NA	TRBD1	CASLRGGQGATEAFF	TGTGCCAGCCTCCGTGGGGGACAGGGGGCCACTGAAGCTTTCTTT
13	TRBV29-1	TRBJ1-4	NA	NA	CSVGGATNEKLFF	TGCAGCGTTGGGGGGGCAACTAATGAAAAACTGTTTTTT
12	TRBV2	TRBJ2-7	NA	NA	CASRDPTYEQYF	TGTGCCAGCAGAGATCCTACCTACGAGCAGTACTTC
17	TRBV10-2	TRBJ1-5	NA	NA	CASSGSVHQISNQPQHF	TGCGCCAGCAGTGGTAGCGTCCACCAGATTAGCAATCAGCCCCAGCATTTT
16	TRBV21-1	TRBJ2-1	NA	NA	CASSTTKRGTNNEQFF	TGTGCCAGCAGCACCACAAAGCGGGGGACAAACAATGAGCAGTTCTTC
12	TRBV2	TRBJ1-1	NA	NA	CASRGLNTEAFF	TGTGCCAGCAGGGGCTTGAACACTGAAGCTTTCTTT
12	TRBV4-1	TRBJ1-4	NA	NA	CASSQPPGKLFF	TGCGCCAGCAGCCAACCCCCAGGGAAACTGTTTTTT
13	TRBV13	TRBJ1-1	NA	TRBD1	CASSLRGQEEAFF	TGTGCCAGCAGCCTTAGGGGACAGGAAGAAGCTTTCTTT
16	TRBV10-3	TRBJ1-1	NA	TRBD1	CAISFGTGGSGTEAFF	TGTGCCATCAGTTTCGGGACAGGGGGCTCGGGCACTGAAGCTTTCTTT
15	TRBV21-1	TRBJ1-2	NA	NA	CASSVDRDLNYGYTF	TGTGCCAGCAGCGTAGACAGAGACCTTAACTATGGCTACACCTTC
16	TRBV28	TRBJ1-4	NA	NA	CASSLRQIATNEKLFF	TGTGCCAGCAGTTTGCGGCAGATCGCAACTAATGAAAAACTGTTTTTT
14	TRBV5-1	TRBJ2-5	NA	TRBD2	CASSETSGGQTQYF	TGCGCCAGCAGCGAAACTAGCGGGGGGCAGACCCAGTACTTC
15	TRBV9	TRBJ2-2	once	NA	CASSPPGGVGGELFF	TGTGCCAGCAGCCCCCCGGGCGGGGTTGGGGGGGAGCTGTTTTTT
17	TRBV9	TRBJ2-3	NA	TRBD2	CASSEGTSDSSTDTQYF	TGTGCCAGCTCGGAAGGGACTAGCGACTCTAGCACAGATACGCAGTATTTT
14	TRBV28	TRBJ1-2	NA	NA	CASSLGQGLGGYTF	TGTGCCAGCAGTTTGGGTCAGGGCTTGGGTGGCTACACCTTC
16	TRBV5-3	TRBJ2-2	NA	NA	CARSPPGLPTAGELFF	TGTGCCAGAAGCCCCCCGGGTTTGCCGACGGCCGGGGAGCTGTTTTTT
16	TRBV10-3	TRBJ1-3	once	NA	CAISDETAPSGNTIYF	TGTGCCATCAGTGACGAGACAGCACCCTCTGGAAACACCATATATTTT
14	TRBV6-5	TRBJ2-5	NA	TRBD1	CASSYQGARETQYF	TGTGCCAGCAGTTATCAGGGGGCGAGGGAGACCCAGTACTTC
13	TRBV7-7	TRBJ2-7	NA	NA	CASSRGLPYEQYF	TGTGCCAGCAGCAGGGGCCTACCCTACGAGCAGTACTTC
15	TRBV5-1	TRBJ2-2	NA	NA	CASSLGQYPTGELFF	TGCGCCAGCAGCTTGGGACAGTACCCCACCGGGGAGCTGTTTTTT
14	TRBV6-4	TRBJ2-2	once	TRBD1	CASSRTGNTGELFF	TGTGCCAGCAGTCGGACAGGGAACACCGGGGAGCTGTTTTTT
16	TRBV14	TRBJ2-2	NA	TRBD1	CASSQWTGVDTGELFF	TGTGCCAGCAGCCAATGGACAGGGGTGGACACCGGGGAGCTGTTTTTT
16	TRBV20-1	TRBJ1-2	NA	TRBD1	CSASGGTGPWDYGYTF	TGCAGTGCTAGTGGCGGGACAGGGCCTTGGGACTATGGCTACACCTTC
13	TRBV12-3/TRBV12-4	TRBJ1-1	NA	NA	CASSVQVPPDAFF	TGTGCCAGCAGTGTACAGGTTCCCCCTGATGCTTTCTTT
13	TRBV11-2	TRBJ2-7	NA	TRBD1	CASSFTGAHEQYF	TGTGCCAGCAGCTTCACAGGGGCCCACGAGCAGTACTTC
17	TRBV5-1	TRBJ2-7	once	NA	CASSLGQTGKGHYEQYF	TGCGCCAGCAGCTTGGGCCAAACAGGGAAAGGACACTACGAGCAGTACTTC
11	TRBV10-2	TRBJ2-3	NA	NA	CATLERATQYF	TGCGCCACCCTAGAGAGAGCTACGCAGTATTTT
15	TRBV6-5	TRBJ2-5	NA	TRBD2	CASSSLTSGGETQYF	TGTGCCAGCAGTTCTCTGACTAGCGGGGGAGAGACCCAGTACTTC
14	TRBV10-3	TRBJ2-5	NA	TRBD2	CAISLAGAGETQYF	TGTGCCATCAGTCTAGCGGGGGCCGGAGAGACCCAGTACTTC
13	TRBV2	TRBJ2-2	NA	NA	CASLKEEAGELFF	TGTGCCAGCCTTAAGGAGGAGGCCGGGGAGCTGTTTTTT
14	TRBV6-5	TRBJ2-7	NA	NA	CASSYGRGSYEQYF	TGTGCCAGCAGTTACGGGCGGGGCTCCTACGAGCAGTACTTC
17	TRBV3-1/TRBV3-2	TRBJ2-7	NA	NA	CASSQDPGGFSAYEQYF	TGTGCCAGCAGCCAAGATCCAGGGGGGTTTTCCGCGTACGAGCAGTACTTC
14	TRBV3-1/TRBV3-2	TRBJ1-2	NA	NA	CASSQDLANYGYTF	TGTGCCAGCAGCCAAGATCTTGCTAACTATGGCTACACCTTC
11	TRBV12-3/TRBV12-4	TRBJ1-1	NA	NA	CASSSRSEAFF	TGTGCCAGCAGTTCGAGGTCGGAGGCTTTCTTT
16	TRBV5-1	TRBJ2-7	NA	TRBD2	CASSRTSSSLSYEQYF	TGCGCCAGCAGTCGGACTAGCAGCTCCCTCTCCTACGAGCAGTACTTC
16	TRBV5-1	TRBJ2-5	NA	NA	CASNTGVLGLQETQYF	TGCGCCAGCAATACCGGGGTTTTGGGCCTTCAAGAGACCCAGTACTTC
13	TRBV18	TRBJ1-1	once	NA	CASSSGPVTEAFF	TGTGCCAGCTCCTCAGGTCCGGTAACTGAAGCTTTCTTT
13	TRBV29-1	TRBJ1-2	NA	NA	CSAEITYRGGYTF	TGCAGCGCCGAAATCACATACCGAGGTGGCTACACCTTC
14	TRBV11-3	TRBJ2-1	NA	TRBD1	CASSRDRGYNEQFF	TGTGCCAGCAGCCGGGACAGGGGATACAATGAGCAGTTCTTC
12	TRBV2	TRBJ1-1	NA	NA	CASTLEDTEAFF	TGTGCCAGCACTCTTGAGGACACTGAAGCTTTCTTT
17	TRBV6-6	TRBJ1-1	NA	NA	CASSLRVHRLGNTEAFF	TGTGCCAGCAGTCTGCGGGTCCACCGCTTGGGGAACACTGAAGCTTTCTTT
13	TRBV19	TRBJ2-7	NA	NA	CASSINRQSEQYF	TGTGCCAGTAGTATTAATCGACAGAGCGAGCAGTACTTC
16	TRBV3-1/TRBV3-2	TRBJ2-5	NA	NA	CASSQYGLLAPGTQYF	TGTGCCAGCAGCCAGTACGGACTCCTCGCACCCGGGACCCAGTACTTC
18	TRBV6-2/TRBV6-3	TRBJ2-5	few	TRBD1	CASSYSAMGQDIQETQYF	TGTGCCAGCAGTTACTCGGCTATGGGACAGGACATCCAAGAGACCCAGTACTTC
15	TRBV6-1	TRBJ2-1	NA	TRBD2	CASSESSGGEVEQFF	TGTGCCAGCAGTGAGTCTAGCGGGGGGGAAGTTGAGCAGTTCTTC
13	TRBV7-2	TRBJ2-7	NA	NA	CASSLGLGYEQYF	TGTGCCAGCAGCTTGGGGCTAGGCTACGAGCAGTACTTC
16	TRBV2	TRBJ1-5	NA	NA	CASTLSAGASNQPQHF	TGTGCCAGCACTCTATCGGCGGGGGCTAGCAATCAGCCCCAGCATTTT
14	TRBV12-1	TRBJ1-2	NA	NA	CASSRSRGFYGYTF	TGTGCCAGCAGCCGGAGCAGGGGTTTCTATGGCTACACCTTC
13	TRBV5-1	TRBJ1-1	NA	NA	CASSDTPGTEAFF	TGCGCCAGCAGCGACACCCCGGGGACTGAAGCTTTCTTT